Listed here is a single T cell receptor (beta chain). No antigen is known for it. Documented time point: peripheral blood 6 weeks after treatment start. Libraries were prepared by immunoSEQ multiplex PCR; TCRdb keeps only in-frame clonotypes and omits some of them. The sample has about 76,000 clones; 91% are singletons. The sample comes from a study of PD-L1 blockade in urothelial cancer. As for the study in general: Patients' histories included 0 to 3 prior chemotherapy regimens. Blood was analyzed 3 weeks (second dose) and 6 weeks after treatment start. Blood samples contained a median about 150,000 T cells. General study results and limits: When measured at 3 weeks, tumor-associated blood clones expanded more in durable-benefit patients.

The CDR3 spans 11 residues. The V gene's germline CDR1 is SNHLY and CDR2 FYNNEI. The ends were cut back, 6 bases at V and 3 bases at J, with 5 bases in the middle. The chain employs TRBV2 and TRBJ1-2; D uncertain. This clonotype was sampled from a woman older than 75 with urothelial cancer. This material consisted of PBMCs, taken around atezolizumab (anti-PD-L1) treatment. CDR3 nucleotides: TGTGCCAGCAGGCCGGACTATGGCTACACCTTC. Encoded protein: CASRPDYGYTF.